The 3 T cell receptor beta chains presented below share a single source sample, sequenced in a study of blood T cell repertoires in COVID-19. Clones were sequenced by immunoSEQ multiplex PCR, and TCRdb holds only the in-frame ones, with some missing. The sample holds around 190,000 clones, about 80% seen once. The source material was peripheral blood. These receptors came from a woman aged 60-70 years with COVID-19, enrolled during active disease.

The chain's CDR3 is CASSGREQGDVGGFF. As DNA, the CDR3 is TGTGCCAGCAGTGGACGTGAACAGGGGGATGTCGGAGGGTTTTTT. This chain links TRBV28 with TRBJ1-4, with 8 bases that match TRBD1. Per the germline V gene, CDR1 is MDHEN and CDR2 is SYDVKM. The CDR3 sequence is 15 residues long. The trim removed 5 bases at V and 16 bases at J, leaving 18 bases unmatched.

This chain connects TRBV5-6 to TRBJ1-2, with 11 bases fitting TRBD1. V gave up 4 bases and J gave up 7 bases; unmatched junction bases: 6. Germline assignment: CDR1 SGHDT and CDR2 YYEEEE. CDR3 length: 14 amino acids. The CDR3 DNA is TGTGCCAGCAGCCAAGGACAGGGGGCGCTTGGCTACACCTTC. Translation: CASSQGQGALGYTF.

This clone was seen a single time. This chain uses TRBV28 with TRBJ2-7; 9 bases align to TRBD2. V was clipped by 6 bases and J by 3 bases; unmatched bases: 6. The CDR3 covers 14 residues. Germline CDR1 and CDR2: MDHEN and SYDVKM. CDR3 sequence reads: CASRVAGEVYEQYF. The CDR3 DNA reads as TGTGCCAGCAGGGTAGCGGGAGAAGTCTACGAGCAGTACTTC.